This passage covers 8 T cell receptor beta chains from one sample sequenced in a study of cytomegalovirus exposure and HLA in healthy donors. Amplification used 60 Vbeta primers and 13 Jbeta primers. The data were produced by immunoSEQ multiplex PCR, yet TCRdb's version contains in-frame clones alone and is incomplete. The data contain around 77,000 clones, 70% to 80% of them seen just once; the ten biggest clones take up around 3%. Input material: PBMCs. The receptor set was obtained from a man between 35 and 55 years old in good health and CMV-seronegative.

This rearrangement joins TRBV6-5 to TRBJ1-1, with D possibly being TRBD1 (5 bases). Germline CDR1 MNHEY, CDR2 SVGAGI. V was trimmed by 5 bases and J by 0 bases, leaving 13 bases between them. This CDR3 is built from 15 residues. The CDR3 nucleotides are TGTGCCAGCAGTCCACAGGTTCCCATGAACACTGAAGCTTTCTTT. Amino acids: CASSPQVPMNTEAFF.

The chain uses TRBV7-2 and TRBJ1-4; D unclear. The CDR3 is made up of 14 amino acids. V lost 4 bases to trimming and J lost 2 bases, with 8 bases between them. The germline V gene encodes CDR1 SGHTA and CDR2 FQGNSA. The CDR3 is CASSSIRTNEKLFF. The CDR3 DNA reads TGTGCCAGCAGCTCTATCAGGACTAATGAAAAACTGTTTTTT.

V gene TRBV12-5 combines with J gene TRBJ1-1, with D maybe TRBD1 (5 bases). CDR3 size: 15 residues. Germline V gives CDR1 LGHNT, CDR2 FRNRAP. The ends were cut back, 0 bases at V and 2 bases at J, with 10 bases in the middle. This chain's CDR3 is CASGLVPGGNTEAFF. The CDR3 DNA follows: TGTGCTAGTGGTTTGGTACCGGGGGGTAACACTGAAGCTTTCTTT. The variable domain in full, completed from reference TRBV12-5 and TRBJ1-1, reads DARVTQTPRHKVTEMGQEVTMRCQPILGHNTVFWYRQTMMQGLELLAYFRNRAPLDDSGMPKDRFSAEMPDATLATLKIQPSEPRDSAVYFCASGLVPGGNTEAFFGQGTRLTVV.

The chain combines TRBV5-1 with TRBJ1-1; D remains ambiguous. This CDR3 spans 13 amino acids. The V and J ends lost 4 bases and 5 bases respectively, with 12 bases between them. Germline V lookup: CDR1 SGHRS, CDR2 YFSETQ. The CDR3 bases are TGCGCCAGCAGCCCGGAGAGTCAAACTGAAGCTTTCTTT. Residues: CASSPESQTEAFF.

The chain carries TRBV6-5 and TRBJ1-5, with D unclear. V dropped 5 bases and J dropped 4 bases, with 6 bases sitting between them. CDR3 length: 12 amino acids. Germline V gene data show CDR1 as MNHEY and CDR2 as SVGAGI. CDR3 residues: CASSDTNQPQHF. The CDR3 nucleotides are TGTGCCAGCAGTGATACTAATCAGCCCCAGCATTTT.

This sequence joins TRBV19 and TRBJ1-1; D remains unclear. Trimming took 7 bases from V and 9 from J, leaving 18 bases between them. The CDR3 has 13 amino acids. Germline V lookup: CDR1 LNHDA, CDR2 SQIVND (reference sequence). The CDR3 reads CASTWGQAGKAFF. The CDR3 DNA reads as TGTGCCAGTACTTGGGGTCAGGCGGGTAAAGCTTTCTTT.

The chain employs TRBV4-1 and TRBJ2-7, with D possibly matching TRBD2 (5 bases). Germline loops: CDR1 MGHRA, CDR2 YSYEKL. With 1 base removed from V and 2 bases from J, the gap between germline ends came to 9 bases. The CDR3 length is 14 residues. The CDR3 loop reads CASSQGTPTYEQYF. Here the CDR3 DNA reads TGCGCCAGCAGCCAAGGGACTCCCACCTACGAGCAGTACTTC.

The chain recombines TRBV9 with TRBJ1-6; TRBD1 is a possible D gene (6 bases). This CDR3 contains 12 residues. The germline V gene encodes CDR1 SGDLS and CDR2 YYNGEE. The V end lost 5 bases, the J end lost 10 bases, and 10 bases lay between the germline ends. The CDR3 reads CASRGDTSPLHF. The CDR3 DNA is TGTGCCAGCAGAGGGGACACCTCACCCCTCCACTTT.